This T cell receptor (beta chain) appears in the sequencing data of a study of blood T cells in healthy people across ages. With regard to this clonotype: Its antigen remains unknown.

Trimming took 5 bases from V and 9 from J; bases not matched to a gene: 3. CDR3 size: 12 residues. Whole-study results and caveats: As naive T cell percentage varied, TCR beta diversity correlated strongly with it. Changes in expanded clonotypes were possibly confounded, as the CMV status of donors was unknown.

The authors drew 8 to 10 milliliters of peripheral blood from each donor. A minimum of 6 million PBMCs was isolated per sample. A second PCR of 7 to 11 cycles used a sample-barcoded 5' primer and a J-beta primer mix. TCRdb called the 5' RACE reads again in MiXCR, with one record for every CDR3 protein. The sample has some 1,000,000 distinct CDR3 sequences, under 30% seen once. These data were likewise used in another study, on T cells of mothers and their children.

This clonotype was sampled from a girl between 2 and 10 years old in good health. J is TRBJ1-4 and V is TRBV12-3 or TRBV12-4; 7 bases fit TRBD1. Sequencing input: blood. Here the CDR3 DNA reads TGTGCCAGCAGTCTACAGGGGAAAAAACTGTTTTTT. It specifies CASSLQGKKLFF.